This T cell receptor (beta chain) derives from a study of regulatory T cells in long-lasting Graves disease. This clonotype occurred many times. J gave up 6 bases and V 8 bases, and 4 bases lay outside the gene matches. This CDR3 spans 12 amino acids. Germline V gene sequence: CDR1 SNHLY, CDR2 FYNNEI. To make TCR beta libraries, researchers used iRepertoire HTBI primers and Arm-PCR of CDR3 regions. Original processing notes: Sequenced samples collectively carried 55 to 80 TRBV and around 15 TRBJ segments. TCRdb reprocessed the multiplex PCR reads with MiXCR, giving one entry per CDR3 protein. These V and J calls originate from TCRdb's pipeline instead of the authors' own analysis. The sample includes a few hundred thousand distinct CDR3 sequences, 22% of them seen just once. Time point denoted: persistent/refractory GD, antithyroid drugs over 5 years with positive TRAb. Researchers made the TCR library from RNA that was extracted from PBMCs.

This TCR derives from a female donor with Graves disease. The specimen was peripheral blood mononuclear cells (PBMCs), collected when the disease was refractory, from a patient treated with antithyroid drugs. The chain combines TRBV2 with TRBJ1-5, with 7 bases lining up with TRBD1. The CDR3 coding sequence is TGTGCCAGCGACAGGGTACCTCAGCCCCAGCATTTT. Its protein product is CASDRVPQPQHF.